This section outlines one T cell receptor (beta chain) sequence together with its context. Other nucleotide sequences in the sample specify the same CDR3. Germline assignment: CDR1 SGHDT and CDR2 YYEEEE. V lost 0 bases and J lost 4, with 5 bases in between. This CDR3 region has 13 residues. These data originate in a study of cytomegalovirus exposure and HLA in healthy donors. Primers: 60 Vbeta forward and 13 Jbeta reverse. Libraries were prepared by immunoSEQ multiplex PCR; TCRdb keeps only in-frame clonotypes and omits some of them. There are about 95,000 clones in the sample; roughly three quarters occur only once, and approximately 5% lies in the top ten.

The chain joins TRBV5-6 to TRBJ1-5, with no clear D. The origin of this receptor is a woman aged 40 to 50 in good health and CMV-seronegative. Sequenced input: PBMCs. The CDR3 sequence is CASSLGLNQPQHF. The CDR3 DNA sequence: TGTGCCAGCAGCTTGGGTCTGAATCAGCCCCAGCATTTT.